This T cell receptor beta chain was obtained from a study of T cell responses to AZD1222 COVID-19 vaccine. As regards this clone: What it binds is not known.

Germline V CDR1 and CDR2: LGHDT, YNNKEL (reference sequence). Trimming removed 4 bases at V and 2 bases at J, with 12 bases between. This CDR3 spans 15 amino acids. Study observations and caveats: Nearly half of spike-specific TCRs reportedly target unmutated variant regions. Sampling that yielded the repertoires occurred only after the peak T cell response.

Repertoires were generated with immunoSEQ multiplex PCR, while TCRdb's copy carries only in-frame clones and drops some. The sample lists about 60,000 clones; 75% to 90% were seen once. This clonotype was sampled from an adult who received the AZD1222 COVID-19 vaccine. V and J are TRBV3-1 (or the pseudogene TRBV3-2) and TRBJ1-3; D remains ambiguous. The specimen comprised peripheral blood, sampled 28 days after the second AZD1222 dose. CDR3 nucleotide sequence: TGTGCCAGCAGCCGACTTGTCGGGACTGGAAACACCATATATTTT. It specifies CASSRLVGTGNTIYF.